Listed here is a single T cell receptor beta chain. This entry belongs to a study of T cells after yellow fever vaccination. Study overall: Any fraction with a low cell number was prepared using SMART-Seq v4 Ultra Low Input.

Looked up from germline, CDR1 is GTSNPN and CDR2 is SVGIG (reference sequence). This CDR3 contains 13 residues. Losses at the gene ends were 3 bases for V and 6 bases for J; bases not matched to a gene: 4. Production of TCR cDNA was by 5'RACE template switching, which also added a universal primer site and UMIs. MiXCR, applied by TCRdb to the 5' RACE reads, yields one record per CDR3 protein. The top ten hold about a sixth of the sample, which has approximately 510,000 distinct CDR3 sequences, 21% seen once. The chain joins TRBV30 to TRBJ2-1; TRBD2 agrees at 8 bases. The sequenced sample was PBMCs, obtained more than 20 days after the first yellow fever vaccination. The source of this sequence is a man between 18 and 35 years old who received the YFV17D yellow fever vaccine. This chain's CDR3 is CAWSLGGVNEQFF. CDR3 nucleotide sequence: TGTGCCTGGAGCCTCGGGGGGGTCAATGAGCAGTTCTTC.